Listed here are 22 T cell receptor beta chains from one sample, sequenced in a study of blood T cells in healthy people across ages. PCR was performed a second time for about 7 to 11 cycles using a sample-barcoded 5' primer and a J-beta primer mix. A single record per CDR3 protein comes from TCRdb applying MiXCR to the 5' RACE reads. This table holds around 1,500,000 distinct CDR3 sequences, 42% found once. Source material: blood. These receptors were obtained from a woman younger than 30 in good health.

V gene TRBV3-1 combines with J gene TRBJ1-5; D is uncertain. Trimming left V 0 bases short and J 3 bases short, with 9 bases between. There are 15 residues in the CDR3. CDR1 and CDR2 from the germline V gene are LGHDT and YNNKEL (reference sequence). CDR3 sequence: CASSQDPTSNQPQHF. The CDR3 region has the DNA TGTGCCAGCAGCCAAGATCCGACATCCAATCAGCCCCAGCATTTT.

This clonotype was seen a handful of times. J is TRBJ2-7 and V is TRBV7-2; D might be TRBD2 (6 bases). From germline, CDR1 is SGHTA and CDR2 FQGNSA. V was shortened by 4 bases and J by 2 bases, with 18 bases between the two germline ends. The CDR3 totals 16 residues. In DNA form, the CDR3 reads TGTGCCAGCAGCTCACAGTTCGGGGGAAGCGCCTACGAGCAGTACTTC. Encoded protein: CASSSQFGGSAYEQYF.

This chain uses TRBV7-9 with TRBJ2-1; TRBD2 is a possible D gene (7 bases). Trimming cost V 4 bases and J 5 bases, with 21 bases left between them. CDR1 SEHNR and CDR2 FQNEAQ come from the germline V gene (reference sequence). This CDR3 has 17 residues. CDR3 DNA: TGTGCCAGCAGCTGGGCGCTAGGGGGGGTAATTGACAATGAGCAGTTCTTC. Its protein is CASSWALGGVIDNEQFF.

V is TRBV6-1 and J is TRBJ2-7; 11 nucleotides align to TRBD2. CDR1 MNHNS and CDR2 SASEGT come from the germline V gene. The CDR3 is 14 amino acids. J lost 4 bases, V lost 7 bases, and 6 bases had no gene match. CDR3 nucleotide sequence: TGTGCCAGCACCTCGGGACTAGCGGCTTACGAGCAGTACTTC. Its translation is CASTSGLAAYEQYF.

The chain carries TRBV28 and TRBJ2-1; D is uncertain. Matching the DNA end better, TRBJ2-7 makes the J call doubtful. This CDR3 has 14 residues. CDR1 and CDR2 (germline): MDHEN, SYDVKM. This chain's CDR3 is CASSLVTLYNEQYF. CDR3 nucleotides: TGTGCCAGCAGTTTAGTGACCCTCTACAATGAGCAGTACTTC.

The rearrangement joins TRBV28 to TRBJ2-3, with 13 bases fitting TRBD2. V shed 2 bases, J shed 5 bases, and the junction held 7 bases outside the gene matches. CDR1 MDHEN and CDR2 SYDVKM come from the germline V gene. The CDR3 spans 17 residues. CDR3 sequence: CASSLEGLAGEVDTQYF. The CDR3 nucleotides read TGTGCCAGCAGTTTAGAAGGACTAGCGGGAGAGGTAGATACGCAGTATTTT. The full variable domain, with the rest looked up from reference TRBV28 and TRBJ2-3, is DVKVTQSSRYLVKRTGEKVFLECVQDMDHENMFWYRQDPGLGLRLIYFSYDVKMKEKGDIPEGYSVSREKKERFSLILESASTNQTSMYLCASSLEGLAGEVDTQYFGPGTRLTVL.

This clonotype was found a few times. CDR3 amino acids: CASRPSRESNQPQHF. The CDR3 DNA reads as TGTGCCAGCAGACCGAGCAGGGAGAGCAATCAGCCCCAGCATTTT. The V and J genes are TRBV6-5 and TRBJ1-5, with D possibly matching TRBD1 (5 bases). The CDR3 is 15 amino acids. The V end was cut by 6 bases, the J end by 1 base, with 13 bases between. Germline CDR1 is MNHEY and CDR2 is SVGAGI.

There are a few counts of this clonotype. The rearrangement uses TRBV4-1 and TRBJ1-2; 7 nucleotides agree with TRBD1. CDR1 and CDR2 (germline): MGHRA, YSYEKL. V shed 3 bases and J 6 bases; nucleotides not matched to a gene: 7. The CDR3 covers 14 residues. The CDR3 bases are TGCGCCAGCAGCCAGCCGACAGGGCGGGATGGCTACACCTTC. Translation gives CASSQPTGRDGYTF.

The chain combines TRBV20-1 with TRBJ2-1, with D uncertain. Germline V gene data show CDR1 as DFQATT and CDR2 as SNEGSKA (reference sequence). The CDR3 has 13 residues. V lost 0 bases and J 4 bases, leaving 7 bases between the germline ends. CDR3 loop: CSARDQLYNEQFF. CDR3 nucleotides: TGCAGTGCTAGAGATCAACTTTACAATGAGCAGTTCTTC.

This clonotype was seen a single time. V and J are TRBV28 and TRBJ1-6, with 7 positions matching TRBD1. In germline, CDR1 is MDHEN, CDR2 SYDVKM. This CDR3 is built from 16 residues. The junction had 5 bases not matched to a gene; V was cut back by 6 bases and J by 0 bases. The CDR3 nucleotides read TGTGCCAGCAGGAATACAGGGGCCTCCTATAATTCACCCCTCCACTTT. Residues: CASRNTGASYNSPLHF.

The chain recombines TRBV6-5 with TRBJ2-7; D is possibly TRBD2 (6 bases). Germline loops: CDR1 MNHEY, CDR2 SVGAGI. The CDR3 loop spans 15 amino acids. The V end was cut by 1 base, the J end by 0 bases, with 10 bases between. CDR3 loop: CASSYFIGSSYEQYF. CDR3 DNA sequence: TGTGCCAGCAGTTACTTTATCGGGAGCTCCTACGAGCAGTACTTC.

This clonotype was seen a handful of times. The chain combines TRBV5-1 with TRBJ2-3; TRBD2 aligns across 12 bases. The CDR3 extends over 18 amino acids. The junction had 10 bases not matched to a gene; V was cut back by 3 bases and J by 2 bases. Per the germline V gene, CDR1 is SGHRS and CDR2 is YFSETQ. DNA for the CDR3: TGCGCCAGCAGCTCCCTCGGTCTAGCGGGAGGGACCACAGATACGCAGTATTTT. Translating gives CASSSLGLAGGTTDTQYF.

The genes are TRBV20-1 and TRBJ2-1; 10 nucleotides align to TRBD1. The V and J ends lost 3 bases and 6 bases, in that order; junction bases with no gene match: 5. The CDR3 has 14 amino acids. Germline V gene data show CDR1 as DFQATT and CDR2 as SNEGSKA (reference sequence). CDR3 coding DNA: TGCAGTGCTAGGGGGACAGGGGAATTCAATGAGCAGTTCTTC. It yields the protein CSARGTGEFNEQFF.

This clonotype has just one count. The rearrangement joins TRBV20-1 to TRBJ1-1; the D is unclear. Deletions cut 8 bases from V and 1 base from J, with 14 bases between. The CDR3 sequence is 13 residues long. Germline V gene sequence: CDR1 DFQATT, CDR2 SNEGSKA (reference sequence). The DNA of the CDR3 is TGCAGTACCTCTCGCGCGGGGAACACTGAAGCTTTCTTT. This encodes CSTSRAGNTEAFF.

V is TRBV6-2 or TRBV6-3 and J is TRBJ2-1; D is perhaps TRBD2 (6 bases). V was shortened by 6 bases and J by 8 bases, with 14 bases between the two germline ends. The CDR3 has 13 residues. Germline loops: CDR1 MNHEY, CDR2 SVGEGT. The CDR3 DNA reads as TGTGCCAGCAGAAGGGACTTTCTCGATGAGCAGTTCTTC. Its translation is CASRRDFLDEQFF.

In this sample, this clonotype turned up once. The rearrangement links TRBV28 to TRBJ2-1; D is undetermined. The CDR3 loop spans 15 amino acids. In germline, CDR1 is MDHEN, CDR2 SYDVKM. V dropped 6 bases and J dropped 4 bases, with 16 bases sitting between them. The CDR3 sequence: CASRLPYLGYNEQFF. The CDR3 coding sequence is TGTGCCAGCAGATTACCTTATCTTGGATACAATGAGCAGTTCTTC.

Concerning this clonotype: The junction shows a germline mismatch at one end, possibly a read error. The DNA for the CDR3 is TGTGCCGGCAGCCAAGCAGGAACTGAAGCTTTCTTT. It codes for CAGSQAGTEAFF. The chain combines TRBV3-1 with TRBJ1-1, with D unresolved. CDR1 LGHDT and CDR2 YNNKEL come from the germline V gene (reference sequence). The CDR3 consists of 12 residues.

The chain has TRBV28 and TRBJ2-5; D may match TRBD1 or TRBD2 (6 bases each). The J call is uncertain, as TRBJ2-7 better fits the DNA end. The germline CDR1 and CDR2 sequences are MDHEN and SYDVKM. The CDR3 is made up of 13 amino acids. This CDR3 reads CASREGGYNEQYF. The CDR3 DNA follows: TGTGCCAGCAGGGAAGGGGGGTACAACGAGCAGTACTTC.

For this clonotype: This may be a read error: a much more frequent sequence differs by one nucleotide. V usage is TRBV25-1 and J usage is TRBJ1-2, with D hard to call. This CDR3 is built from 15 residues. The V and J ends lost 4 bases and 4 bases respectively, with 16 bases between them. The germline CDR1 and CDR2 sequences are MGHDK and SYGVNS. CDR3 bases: TGTGCCAGCAGTGGCTCCTCCCCCTTGAGCTATGGCTACACCTTC. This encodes CASSGSSPLSYGYTF.

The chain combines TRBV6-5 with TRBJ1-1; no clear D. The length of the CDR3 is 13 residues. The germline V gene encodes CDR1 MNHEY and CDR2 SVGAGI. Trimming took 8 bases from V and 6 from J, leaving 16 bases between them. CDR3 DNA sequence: TGTGCCAGCCGCAGGCGGTCTCCGGCTGAAGCTTTCTTT. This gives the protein CASRRRSPAEAFF.

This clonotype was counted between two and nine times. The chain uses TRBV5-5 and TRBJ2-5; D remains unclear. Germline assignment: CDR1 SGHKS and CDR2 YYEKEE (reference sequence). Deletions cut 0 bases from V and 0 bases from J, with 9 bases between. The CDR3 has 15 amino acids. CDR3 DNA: TGTGCCAGCAGCTTGGCCCACGAGTACCAAGAGACCCAGTACTTC. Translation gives CASSLAHEYQETQYF. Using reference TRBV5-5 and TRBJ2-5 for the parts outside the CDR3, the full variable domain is DAGVTQSPTHLIKTRGQQVTLRCSPISGHKSVSWYQQVLGQGPQFIFQYYEKEERGRGNFPDRFSARQFPNYSSELNVNALLLGDSALYLCASSLAHEYQETQYFGPGTRLLVL.

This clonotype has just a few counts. The CDR3 nucleotides read TGTGCCAGCAGTCAGGGACAGGGGTGGAGTGAGCAGTTCTTC. This translates into CASSQGQGWSEQFF. The chain combines TRBV6-6 with TRBJ2-1; the match to TRBD1 covers 10 bases. V dropped 5 bases and J dropped 9; count of bases not matched to a gene: 7. CDR1 MNHNY and CDR2 SVGAGI come from the germline V gene (reference sequence). CDR3 length equals 14 residues.